This T cell receptor beta chain was identified in a study of CD8 T cells in ankylosing spondylitis. Findings of the study overall: Blood from ankylosing spondylitis patients appeared to carry a characteristic roughly 8-variant TCR beta motif.

Germline CDR1 is SGDLS and CDR2 is YYNGEE. Losses at the gene ends were 0 bases for V and 4 bases for J; bases not matched to a gene: 5. This CDR3 spans 15 amino acids. This clonotype has ten or more counts. Its antigen is as yet unknown. A single record per CDR3 protein comes from TCRdb applying MiXCR to the 5' RACE reads. This sample has approximately 42,000 distinct CDR3 sequences, with 3% to 4.5% found just once. The chain is built from TRBV9 and TRBJ2-7, with 9 bases matching TRBD2. The TCR sequence derives from a female donor with ankylosing spondylitis or in good health (not recorded which). Input material: blood, either unsorted or a sorted T cell fraction (not recorded which). CDR3 region: CASSVVAGAGYEQYF. The CDR3 region has the DNA TGTGCCAGCAGCGTAGTAGCGGGGGCTGGATACGAGCAGTACTTC. Looking up the rest from reference TRBV9 and TRBJ2-7 gives the full variable domain: DSGVTQTPKHLITATGQRVTLRCSPRSGDLSVYWYQQSLDQGLQFLIQYYNGEERAKGNILERFSAQQFPDLHSELNLSSLELGDSALYFCASSVVAGAGYEQYFGPGTRLTVT.